The 6 T cell receptor beta chains below come from one sample, sequenced in a study of T cell responses to AZD1222 COVID-19 vaccine. Profiling relied on immunoSEQ multiplex PCR, and the TCRdb table lists in-frame clones only, not all of them. The table has about 140,000 clones, 91% seen once. The specimen was peripheral blood, collected on day 0 of AZD1222 vaccination. All receptors come from an adult in good health.

This chain connects TRBV19 to TRBJ1-5; D uncertain. The length of the CDR3 is 12 residues. Looked up from germline, CDR1 is LNHDA and CDR2 is SQIVND (reference sequence). The V end was cut by 7 bases, the J end by 10 bases, with 14 bases between. The CDR3 is CASKYGTQPQHF. The CDR3 DNA reads as TGTGCCAGTAAGTATGGAACTCAACCCCAGCATTTT.

The chain joins TRBV4-1 to TRBJ2-7; 7 bases are a match to TRBD1. J gave up 3 bases and V 4 bases, and 6 bases lay outside the gene matches. Germline-derived CDR1 and CDR2 are MGHRA and YSYEKL. The CDR3 runs to 14 residues. In nucleotides, the CDR3 is TGCGCCAGCAGCCGAGGGACAGACAACTACGAGCAGTACTTC. Protein product: CASSRGTDNYEQYF.

Only one count was recorded for this clone. V and J are TRBV10-3 and TRBJ1-1; D not certain. Per germline, CDR1 ENHRY and CDR2 SYGVKD. The CDR3 consists of 12 residues. V lost 8 bases and J 0 bases, leaving 7 bases between the germline ends. CDR3 nucleotide sequence: TGTGCCATCGGCGTCTTGAACACTGAAGCTTTCTTT. Amino acid sequence: CAIGVLNTEAFF.

This chain joins TRBV27 and TRBJ1-2; D is possibly TRBD1 (5 bases). The CDR3 is made up of 13 amino acids. Germline CDR1 and CDR2: MNHEY and SMNVEV (reference sequence). V shed 2 bases and J shed 8 bases, with 12 bases lying between them. CDR3 residues: CASSLQGALGYTF. The CDR3 nucleotides are TGTGCCAGCAGTTTACAAGGGGCCCTCGGCTACACCTTC.

The chain recombines TRBV11-2 with TRBJ2-1; 10 positions agree with TRBD2. The CDR3 has 16 amino acids. V shed 5 bases and J 4 bases; nucleotides not matched to a gene: 8. Per the germline V gene, CDR1 is SGHAT and CDR2 is FQNNGV. CDR3: CASSQTSGALYNEQFF. DNA of the CDR3: TGTGCCAGCAGCCAAACTAGCGGGGCGTTATACAATGAGCAGTTCTTC. Using reference TRBV11-2 and TRBJ2-1 for the parts outside the CDR3, the full variable domain is EAGVAQSPRYKIIEKRQSVAFWCNPISGHATLYWYQQILGQGPKLLIQFQNNGVVDDSQLPKDRFSAERLKGVDSTLKIQPAKLEDSAVYLCASSQTSGALYNEQFFGPGTRLTVL.

In DNA, the CDR3 is TGTGCCAGCAGTTTATCGGGGATCGAAGGCTACACCTTC. Amino acid sequence: CASSLSGIEGYTF. The chain joins TRBV28 to TRBJ1-2; D unresolved. The CDR3 totals 13 residues. Trimming took off 1 base at V and 8 bases at J, with 11 bases between the two ends. Germline V CDR1 and CDR2: MDHEN, SYDVKM.